The clone carrying this TCR beta chain was observed a handful of times. Its specificity is unknown. The CDR3 covers 15 residues. Between the trimmed V and J ends, which lost 0 bases and 9 bases, there was a span of 17 bases. Germline lookup yields CDR1 SGHAT and CDR2 FQDESV (reference sequence). Synthesis of TCR cDNA relied on 5'RACE template switching, which attached a universal primer site and UMIs. TCRdb itself ran the 5' RACE reads through MiXCR, one entry per CDR3 protein. The sample has about 320,000 distinct CDR3 sequences; under 15% are singletons. The source of the sample is a study of T cells after yellow fever vaccination. Whole-study results and caveats: Abundant bulk-population clonotypes could contaminate the FACS-sorted repertoires. Though it reached lower strength, the secondary response hit its peak faster, day 5 versus 15. Reappearance after the booster was seen for most primary-vaccination clones, at about 95% CD4 and 85% to 90% CD8.

The specimen comprised CD4+ T cells sorted from PBMCs, sampled 15 days after the yellow fever booster vaccination. The chain carries TRBV11-1 and TRBJ2-5; D assignment may be TRBD1 or TRBD2 (7 bases each). The clonotype originates from a man younger than 30 who received the YFV17D yellow fever vaccine. The CDR3 sequence is CASSLAGQAGGAQYF. CDR3 coding DNA: TGTGCCAGCAGCTTAGCCGGACAGGCTGGGGGGGCCCAGTACTTC. The variable domain in full, with the rest retrieved from reference TRBV11-1 and TRBJ2-5, is EAEVAQSPRYKITEKSQAVAFWCDPISGHATLYWYRQILGQGPELLVQFQDESVVDDSQLPKDRFSAERLKGVDSTLKIQPAELGDSAMYLCASSLAGQAGGAQYFGPGTRLLVL.